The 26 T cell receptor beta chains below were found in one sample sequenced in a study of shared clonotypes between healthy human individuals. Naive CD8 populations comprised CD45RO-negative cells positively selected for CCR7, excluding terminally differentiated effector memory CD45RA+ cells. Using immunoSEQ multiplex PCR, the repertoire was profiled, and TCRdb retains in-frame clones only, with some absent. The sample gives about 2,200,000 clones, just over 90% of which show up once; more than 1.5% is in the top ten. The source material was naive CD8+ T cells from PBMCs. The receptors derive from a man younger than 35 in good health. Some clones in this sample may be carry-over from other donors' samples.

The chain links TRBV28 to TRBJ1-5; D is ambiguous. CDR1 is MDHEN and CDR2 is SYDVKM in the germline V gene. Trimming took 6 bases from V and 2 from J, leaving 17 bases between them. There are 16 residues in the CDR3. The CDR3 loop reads CASSPPGKGGNQPQHF. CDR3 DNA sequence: TGTGCCAGCAGCCCCCCTGGGAAGGGCGGCAATCAGCCCCAGCATTTT.

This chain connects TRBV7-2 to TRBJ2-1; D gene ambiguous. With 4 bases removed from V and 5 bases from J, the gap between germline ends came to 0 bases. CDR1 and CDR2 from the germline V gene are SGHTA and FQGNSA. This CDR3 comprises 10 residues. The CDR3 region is CASSYNEQFF. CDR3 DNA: TGTGCCAGCAGCTACAATGAGCAGTTCTTC. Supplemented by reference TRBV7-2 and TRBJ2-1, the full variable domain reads GAGVSQSPSNKVTEKGKDVELRCDPISGHTALYWYRQSLGQGLEFLIYFQGNSAPDKSGLPSDRFSAERTGGSVSTLTIQRTQQEDSAVYLCASSYNEQFFGPGTRLTVL.

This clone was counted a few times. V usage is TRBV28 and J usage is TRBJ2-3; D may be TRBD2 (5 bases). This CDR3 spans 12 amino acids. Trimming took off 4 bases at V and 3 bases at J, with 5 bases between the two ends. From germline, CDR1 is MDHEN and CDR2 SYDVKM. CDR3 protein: CASSWTTDTQYF. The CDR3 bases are TGTGCCAGCAGTTGGACTACAGATACGCAGTATTTT.

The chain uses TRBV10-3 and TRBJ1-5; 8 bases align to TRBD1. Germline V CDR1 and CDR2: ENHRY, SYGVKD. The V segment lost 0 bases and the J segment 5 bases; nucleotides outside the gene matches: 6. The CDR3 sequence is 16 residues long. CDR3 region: CAISESRAGGDQPQHF. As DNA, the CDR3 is TGTGCCATCAGTGAGTCCCGGGCAGGGGGCGATCAGCCCCAGCATTTT.

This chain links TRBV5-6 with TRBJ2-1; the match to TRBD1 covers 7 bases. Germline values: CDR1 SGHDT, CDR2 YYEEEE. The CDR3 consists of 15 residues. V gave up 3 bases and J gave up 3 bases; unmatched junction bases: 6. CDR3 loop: CASSWGTDVYNEQFF. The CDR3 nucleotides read TGTGCCAGCAGCTGGGGGACAGACGTCTACAATGAGCAGTTCTTC.

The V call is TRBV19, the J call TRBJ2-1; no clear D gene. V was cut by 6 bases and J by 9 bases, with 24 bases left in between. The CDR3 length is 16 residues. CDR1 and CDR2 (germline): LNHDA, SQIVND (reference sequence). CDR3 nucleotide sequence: TGTGCCAGTAGCCGAACCAGTGGGTATAATGAGATTGAGCAGTTCTTC. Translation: CASSRTSGYNEIEQFF.

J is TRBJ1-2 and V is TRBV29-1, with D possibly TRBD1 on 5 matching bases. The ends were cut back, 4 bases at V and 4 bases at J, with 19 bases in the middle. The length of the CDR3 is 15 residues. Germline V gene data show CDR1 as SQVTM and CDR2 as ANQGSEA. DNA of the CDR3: TGCAGCGTTGTGGGTCAGGTGGGGGGAGGCTATGGCTACACCTTC. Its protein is CSVVGQVGGGYGYTF.

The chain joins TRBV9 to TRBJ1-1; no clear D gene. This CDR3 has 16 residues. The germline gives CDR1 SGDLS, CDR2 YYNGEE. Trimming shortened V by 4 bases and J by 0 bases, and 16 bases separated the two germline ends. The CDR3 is CASSLRRSVVNTEAFF. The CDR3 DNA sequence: TGTGCCAGCAGCCTCCGAAGATCGGTGGTGAACACTGAAGCTTTCTTT.

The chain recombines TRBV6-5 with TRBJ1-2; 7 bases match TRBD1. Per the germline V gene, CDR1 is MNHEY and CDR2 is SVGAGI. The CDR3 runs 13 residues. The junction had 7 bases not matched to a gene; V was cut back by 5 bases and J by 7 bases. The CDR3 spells CASSDRQGGGYTF. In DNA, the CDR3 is TGTGCCAGCAGTGATCGACAGGGCGGTGGCTACACCTTC.

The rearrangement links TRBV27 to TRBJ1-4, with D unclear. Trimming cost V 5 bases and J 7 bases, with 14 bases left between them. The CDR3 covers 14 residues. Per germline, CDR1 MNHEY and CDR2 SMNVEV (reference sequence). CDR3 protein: CASSPGGSGEKLFF. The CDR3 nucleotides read TGTGCCAGCAGTCCGGGCGGGAGTGGTGAAAAACTGTTTTTT.

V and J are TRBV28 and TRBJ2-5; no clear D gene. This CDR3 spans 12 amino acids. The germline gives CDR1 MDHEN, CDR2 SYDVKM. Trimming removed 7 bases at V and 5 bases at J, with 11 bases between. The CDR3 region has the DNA TGTGCCAGCACCTCCTTCCGGGAGACCCAGTACTTC. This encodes CASTSFRETQYF.

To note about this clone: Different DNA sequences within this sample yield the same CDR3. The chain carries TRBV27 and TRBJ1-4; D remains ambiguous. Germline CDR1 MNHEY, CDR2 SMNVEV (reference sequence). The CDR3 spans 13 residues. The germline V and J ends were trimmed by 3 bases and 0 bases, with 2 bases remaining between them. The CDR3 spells CASSFATNEKLFF. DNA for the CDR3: TGTGCCAGCAGTTTTGCAACTAATGAAAAACTGTTTTTT.

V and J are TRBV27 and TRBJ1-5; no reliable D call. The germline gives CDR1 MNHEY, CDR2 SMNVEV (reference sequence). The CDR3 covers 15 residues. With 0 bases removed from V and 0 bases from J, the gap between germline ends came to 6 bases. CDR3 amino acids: CASSLSGVSNQPQHF. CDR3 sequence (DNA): TGTGCCAGCAGTTTATCTGGGGTTAGCAATCAGCCCCAGCATTTT.

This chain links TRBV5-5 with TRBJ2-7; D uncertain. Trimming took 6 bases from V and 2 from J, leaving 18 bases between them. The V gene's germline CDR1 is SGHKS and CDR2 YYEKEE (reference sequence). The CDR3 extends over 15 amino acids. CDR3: CASIQNRVIPYEQYF. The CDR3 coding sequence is TGTGCCAGCATCCAAAACCGGGTGATCCCCTACGAGCAGTACTTC.

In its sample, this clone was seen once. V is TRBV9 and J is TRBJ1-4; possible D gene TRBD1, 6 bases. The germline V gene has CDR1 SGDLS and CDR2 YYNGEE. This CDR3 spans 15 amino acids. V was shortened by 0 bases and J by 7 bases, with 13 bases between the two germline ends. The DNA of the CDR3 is TGTGCCAGCAGCGTAGACCAGGGGATAGGTGAAAAACTGTTTTTT. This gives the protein CASSVDQGIGEKLFF.

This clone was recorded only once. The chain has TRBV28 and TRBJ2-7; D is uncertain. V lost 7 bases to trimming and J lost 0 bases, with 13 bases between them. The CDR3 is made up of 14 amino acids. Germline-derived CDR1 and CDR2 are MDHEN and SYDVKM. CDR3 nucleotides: TGTGCCAGCACCCAGAGGCACCTCTCCTACGAGCAGTACTTC. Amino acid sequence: CASTQRHLSYEQYF. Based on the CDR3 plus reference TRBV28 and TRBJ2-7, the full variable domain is DVKVTQSSRYLVKRTGEKVFLECVQDMDHENMFWYRQDPGLGLRLIYFSYDVKMKEKGDIPEGYSVSREKKERFSLILESASTNQTSMYLCASTQRHLSYEQYFGPGTRLTVT.

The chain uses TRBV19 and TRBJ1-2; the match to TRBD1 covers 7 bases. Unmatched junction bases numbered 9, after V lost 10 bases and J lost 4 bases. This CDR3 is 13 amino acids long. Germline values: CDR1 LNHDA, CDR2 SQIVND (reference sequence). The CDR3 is CATRQGPIYGYTF. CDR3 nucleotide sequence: TGTGCCACTCGACAGGGACCTATCTATGGCTACACCTTC.

CDR3 DNA sequence: TGTGCCAGCAGCGCCAGGGAGGGTGGGAGCCCTCGGTATACGCAGTATTTT. It yields the protein CASSAREGGSPRYTQYF. This rearrangement joins TRBV28 to TRBJ2-3, with 7 nucleotides matching TRBD2. Germline values: CDR1 MDHEN, CDR2 SYDVKM. The J segment lost 7 bases and the V segment lost 6 bases, leaving 19 bases of the junction unmatched. The CDR3 is 17 amino acids.

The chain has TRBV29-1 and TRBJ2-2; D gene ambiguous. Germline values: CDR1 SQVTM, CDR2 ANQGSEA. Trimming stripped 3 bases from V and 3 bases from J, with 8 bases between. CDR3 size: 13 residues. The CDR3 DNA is TGCAGCGTTGAGTTATCTGACACCGGGGAGCTGTTTTTT. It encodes CSVELSDTGELFF.

The DNA for the CDR3 is TGTGCCAGCAGCCCCTCTACGGATCCTCGCTCTGGAAACACCATATATTTT. It specifies CASSPSTDPRSGNTIYF. The V and J genes are TRBV14 and TRBJ1-3; D unresolved. Trimming cost V 4 bases and J 0 bases, with 16 bases left between them. The CDR3 runs to 17 residues. Germline CDR1 reads SGHDN; CDR2 reads FVKESK. Filled out from reference TRBV14 and TRBJ1-3, the complete variable domain reads EAGVTQFPSHSVIEKGQTVTLRCDPISGHDNLYWYRRVMGKEIKFLLHFVKESKQDESGMPNNRFLAERTGGTYSTLKVQPAELEDSGVYFCASSPSTDPRSGNTIYFGEGSWLTVV.

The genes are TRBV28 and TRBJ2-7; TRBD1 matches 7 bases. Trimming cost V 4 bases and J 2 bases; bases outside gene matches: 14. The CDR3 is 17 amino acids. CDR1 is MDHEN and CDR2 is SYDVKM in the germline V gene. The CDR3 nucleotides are TGTGCCAGCAGTTCACTCTCGACAGGGCTACCAACCTACGAGCAGTACTTC. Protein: CASSSLSTGLPTYEQYF. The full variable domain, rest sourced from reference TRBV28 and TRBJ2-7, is DVKVTQSSRYLVKRTGEKVFLECVQDMDHENMFWYRQDPGLGLRLIYFSYDVKMKEKGDIPEGYSVSREKKERFSLILESASTNQTSMYLCASSSLSTGLPTYEQYFGPGTRLTVT.

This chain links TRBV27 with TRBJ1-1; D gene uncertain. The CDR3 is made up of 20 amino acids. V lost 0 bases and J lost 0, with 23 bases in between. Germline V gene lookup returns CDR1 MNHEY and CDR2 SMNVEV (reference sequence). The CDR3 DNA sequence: TGTGCCAGCAGTTTATCAGGGCTATCCCCGGGCTACTTCATGAACACTGAAGCTTTCTTT. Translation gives CASSLSGLSPGYFMNTEAFF.

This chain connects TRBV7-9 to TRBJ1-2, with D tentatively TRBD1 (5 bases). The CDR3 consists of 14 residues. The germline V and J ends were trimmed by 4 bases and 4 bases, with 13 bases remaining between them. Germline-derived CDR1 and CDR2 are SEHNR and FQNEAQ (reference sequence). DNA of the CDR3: TGTGCCAGCAGCTCCACCAGGGAGGTCTATGGCTACACCTTC. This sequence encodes CASSSTREVYGYTF.

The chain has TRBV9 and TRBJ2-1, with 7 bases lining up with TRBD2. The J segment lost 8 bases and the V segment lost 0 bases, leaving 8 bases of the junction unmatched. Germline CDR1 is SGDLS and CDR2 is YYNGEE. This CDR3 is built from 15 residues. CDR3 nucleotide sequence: TGTGCCAGCAGCGTAGTGAGCGGGAAGAGCGATGAGCAGTTCTTC. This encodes CASSVVSGKSDEQFF.

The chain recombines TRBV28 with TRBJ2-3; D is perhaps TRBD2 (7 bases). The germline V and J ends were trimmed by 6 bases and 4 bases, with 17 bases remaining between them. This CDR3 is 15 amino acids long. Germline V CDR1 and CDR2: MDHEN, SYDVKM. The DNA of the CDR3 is TGTGCCAGCAGCCTTCCCGGGGAGGGGGCAGATACGCAGTATTTT. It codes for CASSLPGEGADTQYF.

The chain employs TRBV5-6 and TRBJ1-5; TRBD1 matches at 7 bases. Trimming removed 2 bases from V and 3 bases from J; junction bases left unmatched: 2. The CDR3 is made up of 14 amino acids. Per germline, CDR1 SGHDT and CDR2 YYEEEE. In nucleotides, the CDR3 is TGTGCCAGCAGCTTCGACAGGGACAATCAGCCCCAGCATTTT. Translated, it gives CASSFDRDNQPQHF.